The next 29 T cell receptor beta chains were all read from a single sample in a study of regulatory T cells in long-lasting Graves disease. Investigators prepared the TCR beta libraries by applying iRepertoire HTBI primers and Arm-PCR of CDR3 regions. TCRdb passed the multiplex PCR reads through MiXCR, listing each CDR3 protein once. There are hundreds of thousands of distinct CDR3 sequences in the sample; more than 20% occur only once, and 6.5% to 10% lies in the top ten. Time point noted: persistent/refractory GD, antithyroid drugs over 5 years with positive TRAb. Scientists built the TCR library using RNA that was extracted from PBMCs. Sequenced material: peripheral blood mononuclear cells (PBMCs), taken when the disease was refractory, from a patient treated with antithyroid drugs. The source of these receptors is a female donor with Graves disease.

The chain links TRBV12-3 or TRBV12-4 to TRBJ1-5; D might be TRBD1 (6 bases). The CDR3 totals 15 residues. V shed 2 bases and J shed 7 bases, with 15 bases lying between them. CDR3 amino acids: CASSLNSAGAQPQHF. The CDR3 DNA reads TGTGCCAGCAGTTTAAATTCGGCGGGGGCGCAGCCCCAGCATTTT.

The chain combines TRBV10-2 with TRBJ2-7; 10 nucleotides line up with TRBD2. Germline-derived CDR1 and CDR2 are WSHSY and SAAADI. This CDR3 spans 15 amino acids. The trim removed 10 bases at V and 3 bases at J, leaving 12 bases unmatched. CDR3 DNA sequence: TGCGCCACAACGCCTAGCGGGAGAACCCTCTACGAGCAGTACTTC. Amino acid sequence: CATTPSGRTLYEQYF.

This clonotype was counted a few times. This is likely a read error, given that the CDR3 carries no conserved phenylalanine or tryptophan at its end. V usage is TRBV27 and J usage is TRBJ2-1; D unclear. CDR1 MNHEY and CDR2 SMNVEV come from the germline V gene (reference sequence). CDR3 length: 14 residues. With 0 bases removed from V and 10 bases from J, the gap between germline ends came to 13 bases. The CDR3 nucleotides are TGTGCCAGCAGTTTATCGGTCCTTGGTGGAGAGCAGTTCCTC. Its translation is CASSLSVLGGEQFL.

This clonotype was found many times. The chain couples TRBV6-1 to TRBJ1-2; 8 bases fit TRBD1. The germline gives CDR1 MNHNS, CDR2 SASEGT. J lost 7 bases, V lost 11 bases, and 6 bases had no gene match. The CDR3 contains 11 residues. Written as DNA, the CDR3 is TGTGCCTGCCAGGGGGCCGGTGGCTACACCTTC. This translates into CACQGAGGYTF.

This clonotype was seen a few times. One base away lies a much larger clone, so this may be a sequencing read error. The CDR3: CASKMGTEAFF. The DNA for the CDR3 is TGTGCCAGCAAGATGGGGACTGAAGCTTTCTTT. J is TRBJ1-1 and V is TRBV6-1; D remains ambiguous. CDR3 length equals 11 residues. The V end was cut by 7 bases, the J end by 5 bases, with 8 bases between. CDR1 and CDR2 from the germline V gene are MNHNS and SASEGT.

This clonotype was detected only a few times. The J gene is TRBJ2-5, the V gene TRBV19; the D is unclear. CDR3 length equals 14 residues. V dropped 1 base and J dropped 5 bases, with 11 bases sitting between them. Germline V gene data show CDR1 as LNHDA and CDR2 as SQIVND (reference sequence). DNA of the CDR3: TGTGCCAGTAGTATAGTCTCCTCCGGGGAGACCCAGTACTTC. Amino acid sequence: CASSIVSSGETQYF.

This clonotype appeared many times. The rearrangement uses TRBV27 and TRBJ2-4; 10 bases align to TRBD1. The germline V gene encodes CDR1 MNHEY and CDR2 SMNVEV (reference sequence). This CDR3 has 15 amino acids. Trimming cost V 6 bases and J 8 bases; bases outside gene matches: 10. The CDR3 DNA reads as TGTGCCAGCAGCATCACCGGGACAGGGGAATACATTCAGTACTTC. It specifies CASSITGTGEYIQYF.

There are a few counts of this clonotype. V gene TRBV19 combines with J gene TRBJ2-7, with a weak D call TRBD2 (6 bases). Germline loops: CDR1 LNHDA, CDR2 SQIVND (reference sequence). V lost 1 base, J lost 6 bases, and 10 bases lay in between. The CDR3 extends over 13 amino acids. The CDR3 sequence is CASSIGGASEQYF. For the CDR3, the DNA is TGTGCCAGTAGTATAGGCGGGGCCTCCGAGCAGTACTTC.

In regard to this clonotype: A single base separates this from a much larger clone, so it may be a read error. V usage is TRBV2 and J usage is TRBJ2-5; D assignment may be TRBD1 or TRBD2 (6 bases each). The CDR3 covers 14 residues. Germline CDR1 reads SNHLY; CDR2 reads FYNNEI. With 6 bases removed from V and 3 bases from J, the gap between germline ends came to 14 bases. CDR3 in DNA: TGTGCCAGCAGAGTTATGAGGGGGGAAGAGACCCAGTACTTC. This encodes CASRVMRGEETQYF.

Many counts were recorded for this clonotype. The V call is TRBV6-6, the J call TRBJ1-1; possible D gene TRBD1, 5 bases. Germline assignment: CDR1 MNHNY and CDR2 SVGAGI (reference sequence). V dropped 0 bases and J dropped 0 bases, with 8 bases sitting between them. The CDR3 extends over 15 amino acids. The CDR3 is CASSYSEGMNTEAFF. CDR3 coding DNA: TGTGCCAGCAGTTACTCGGAGGGGATGAACACTGAAGCTTTCTTT.

This clonotype appeared many times. This rearrangement joins TRBV9 to TRBJ2-7; TRBD1 might be the D (6 bases). This CDR3 has 14 residues. Trimming removed 2 bases at V and 5 bases at J, with 14 bases between. From germline, CDR1 is SGDLS and CDR2 YYNGEE. The CDR3 here is CASSVGGSTDEQYF. In DNA form, the CDR3 reads TGTGCCAGCAGCGTTGGGGGCAGTACCGACGAGCAGTACTTC.

This clonotype came up many times. The V and J genes are TRBV12-3 or TRBV12-4 and TRBJ2-5; possibly TRBD1 or TRBD2 for D (6 bases each). The germline V and J ends were trimmed by 6 bases and 4 bases, with 33 bases remaining between them. The CDR3 contains 20 residues. The CDR3 region is CASRSSGRGWLGGRRETQYF. In DNA, the CDR3 is TGTGCCAGCAGATCGTCGGGCAGGGGCTGGTTAGGGGGGAGAAGAGAGACCCAGTACTTC.

This clonotype came up many times. The CDR3 here is CSAQTGRLAEAFF. As DNA, the CDR3 is TGCAGTGCCCAGACAGGGAGGTTGGCTGAAGCTTTCTTT. The gene calls are TRBV20-1 and TRBJ1-1; 7 nucleotides align to TRBD1. Germline lookup yields CDR1 DFQATT and CDR2 SNEGSKA (reference sequence). CDR3 length equals 13 residues. The trim removed 6 bases at V and 6 bases at J, leaving 10 bases unmatched.

At least ten counts were recorded for this clonotype. The CDR3 DNA is TGTGCCAGCAGCTTAGCCTTCCCATTAGATGGCTACACCTTC. As protein: CASSLAFPLDGYTF. The J gene is TRBJ1-2, the V gene TRBV7-2; D is undetermined. Per the germline V gene, CDR1 is SGHTA and CDR2 is FQGNSA. The CDR3 sequence is 14 residues long. V lost 0 bases, J lost 6 bases, and 11 bases lay in between.

This clonotype was seen ten or more times. The rearrangement links TRBV5-4 to TRBJ1-2; 8 bases match TRBD1. V lost 2 bases, J lost 4 bases, and 1 base stayed unmatched. The CDR3 has 13 residues. Germline assignment: CDR1 SGHNT and CDR2 YYREEE (reference sequence). This CDR3 reads CASSLDRGYGYTF. CDR3 in DNA: TGTGCCAGCAGCTTAGACAGGGGCTATGGCTACACCTTC.

V and J are TRBV5-1 and TRBJ2-5, with 8 bases matching TRBD1. The DNA end is more similar to TRBJ2-1, so the J call may be wrong. Germline V CDR1 and CDR2: SGHRS, YFSETQ. The CDR3 loop spans 15 amino acids. For the CDR3, the DNA is TGCGCCAGCAGCCCACGGACAGGGCTCTACAATGAGCAGTTCTTC. Translated: CASSPRTGLYNEQFF.

CDR3 nucleotides: TGTGCCAGCTCACGACAGGGACAGCCCTACGAGCAGTACTTC. Encoded protein: CASSRQGQPYEQYF. The rearrangement joins TRBV18 to TRBJ2-7; 7 bases match TRBD1. The germline CDR1 and CDR2 sequences are KGHSH and LQKENI. This CDR3 is 14 amino acids long. V trimming: 4 bases; J trimming: 2 bases; junction bases outside the gene matches: 5.

V and J are TRBV15 and TRBJ2-2; D is perhaps TRBD2 (6 bases). The germline V gene encodes CDR1 LNHNV and CDR2 YYDKDF (reference sequence). V was pared by 1 base and J by 3 bases, with 21 bases between. CDR3 length: 19 residues. CDR3 residues: CATSRAGLAGGVYTGELFF. DNA for the CDR3: TGTGCCACCAGCAGAGCCGGCTTAGCCGGAGGGGTTTACACCGGGGAGCTGTTTTTT.

This clonotype was seen a few times. The chain joins TRBV25-1 to TRBJ1-5; a weak D match, TRBD1 (5 bases). V was clipped by 5 bases and J by 2 bases, with 10 bases between them. Germline V lookup: CDR1 MGHDK, CDR2 SYGVNS. The CDR3 is 14 amino acids. CDR3 amino acids: CASSTWDGNQPQHF. The CDR3 bases are TGTGCCAGCAGTACCTGGGACGGCAATCAGCCCCAGCATTTT. The full variable domain, completed using reference TRBV25-1 and TRBJ1-5, is EADIYQTPRYLVIGTGKKITLECSQTMGHDKMYWYQQDPGMELHLIHYSYGVNSTEKGDLSSESTVSRIRTEHFPLTLESARPSHTSQYLCASSTWDGNQPQHFGDGTRLSIL.

The rearrangement joins TRBV10-3 to TRBJ2-5, with 8 nucleotides matching TRBD1. The CDR3 is 19 residues long. Germline CDR1 reads ENHRY; CDR2 reads SYGVKD. After removal of 3 bases from V and 3 bases from J, the junction contained 18 bases not matched to a gene. The CDR3 coding sequence is TGTGCCATCAGTGAACACCCCCTTGGCGAACGGACAGGGAAAGAGACCCAGTACTTC. This translates into CAISEHPLGERTGKETQYF.

This clonotype was recorded many times. The V and J genes are TRBV2 and TRBJ1-2, with no clear D. CDR1 and CDR2 (germline): SNHLY, FYNNEI. The V and J ends lost 6 bases and 5 bases respectively, with 22 bases between them. The CDR3 runs to 16 residues. The CDR3 reads CASSFRRGGMGYGYTF. For the CDR3, the DNA is TGTGCCAGCAGCTTTCGACGGGGAGGAATGGGGTATGGCTACACCTTC.

The chain couples TRBV7-9 to TRBJ1-3, with TRBD1 matching over 10 bases. CDR1 and CDR2 (germline): SEHNR, FQNEAQ (reference sequence). The CDR3 covers 16 residues. J was trimmed by 2 bases and V by 5 bases; bases with no gene match: 6. CDR3 region: CASSPDRGPAGNTIYF. The CDR3 region has the DNA TGTGCCAGCAGCCCAGACAGGGGGCCTGCTGGAAACACCATATATTTT.

This clonotype was picked up many times. The chain carries TRBV29-1 and TRBJ2-5; the match to TRBD2 covers 9 bases. CDR1 is SQVTM, CDR2 ANQGSEA, per germline. With V trimmed by 2 bases and J by 1 base, 5 bases remained unmatched. The CDR3 is 15 residues long. The DNA of the CDR3 is TGCAGCGTTGAATGGGCAGCGGGGGGCCAAGAGACCCAGTACTTC. As protein: CSVEWAAGGQETQYF.

This clonotype occurred many times. The chain employs TRBV28 and TRBJ2-7, with D perhaps matching TRBD2 (5 bases). CDR1 and CDR2 (germline): MDHEN, SYDVKM. V was cut by 6 bases and J by 6 bases, with 12 bases left in between. The CDR3 has 12 residues. The CDR3 DNA reads TGTGCCAGCAGAAGGACTGGTCTCGAGCAGTACTTC. Its translation is CASRRTGLEQYF.

This clonotype came up a few times. The chain couples TRBV20-1 to TRBJ2-7; 8 bases are shared with TRBD2. This CDR3 comprises 11 residues. The germline gives CDR1 DFQATT, CDR2 SNEGSKA (reference sequence). The J segment lost 5 bases and the V segment lost 7 bases, leaving 4 bases of the junction unmatched. CDR3 DNA sequence: TGCAGTGAGCAGCGGGAGCACGAGCAGTACTTC. This codes for CSEQREHEQYF.

This clonotype has only a few counts. The chain combines TRBV9 with TRBJ1-5; perhaps TRBD1 as D (5 bases). Per the germline V gene, CDR1 is SGDLS and CDR2 is YYNGEE. The CDR3 has 15 residues. Trimming pared 4 bases from V and 5 bases from J, leaving 16 bases between. CDR3 DNA: TGTGCCAGCAGCAGCGGGGGACTGGGGGATCAGCCCCAGCATTTT. Protein sequence: CASSSGGLGDQPQHF. Full variable domain (missing parts from reference TRBV9 and TRBJ1-5): DSGVTQTPKHLITATGQRVTLRCSPRSGDLSVYWYQQSLDQGLQFLIQYYNGEERAKGNILERFSAQQFPDLHSELNLSSLELGDSALYFCASSSGGLGDQPQHFGDGTRLSIL.

This clonotype was observed at least ten times. This chain uses TRBV6-1 with TRBJ1-2; D is possibly TRBD1 (5 bases). Germline V gene lookup returns CDR1 MNHNS and CDR2 SASEGT. The CDR3 is 14 amino acids. Trimming took off 6 bases at V and 8 bases at J, with 19 bases between the two ends. CDR3 in amino acids: CASSNRRAGHGYTF. In DNA, the CDR3 is TGTGCCAGCAGCAACCGTAGGGCCGGACACGGCTACACCTTC.

In its sample, this clonotype was seen many times. The chain is built from TRBV5-1 and TRBJ1-1; no firm D call. Trimming removed 5 bases from V and 4 bases from J, with 18 bases in between. This CDR3 is built from 15 residues. CDR1 is SGHRS and CDR2 is YFSETQ in the germline V gene. CDR3 residues: CASSFQPGTGTEAFF. For the CDR3, the DNA is TGCGCCAGCAGTTTTCAACCCGGTACGGGCACTGAAGCTTTCTTT.

This clonotype was seen ten or more times. The CDR3 region is CASSLWGTQEKLFF. CDR3 coding DNA: TGTGCCAGCAGTTTATGGGGGACTCAGGAAAAACTGTTTTTT. The rearrangement joins TRBV28 to TRBJ1-4; tentative D call: TRBD1 (5 bases). CDR3 size: 14 residues. Trimming shortened V by 0 bases and J by 8 bases, and 10 bases separated the two germline ends. Germline V gene data show CDR1 as MDHEN and CDR2 as SYDVKM.